What follows is one TCR beta chain and its context. The source of the sample is a study of OX40 agonist ivuxolimab in advanced cancers. V trimming: 6 bases; J trimming: 3 bases; junction bases outside the gene matches: 10. Per the germline V gene, CDR1 is LNHDA and CDR2 is SQIVND (reference sequence). The CDR3 length is 15 residues. Sequenced by immunoSEQ multiplex PCR; TCRdb stores in-frame clones only, minus some. The sample includes approximately 61,000 clones, 70% to 90% of them seen just once. The chain recombines TRBV19 with TRBJ1-1; the match to TRBD1 covers 7 bases. The source material was CD4+ or CD8+ T cells sorted from blood, sampled in a trial of the OX40 agonist ivuxolimab. The TCR originated in an adult with an advanced solid tumor such as melanoma, head and neck, liver or kidney cancer. The CDR3 DNA reads as TGTGCCAGTAGCCTTCGGGGACAGTCGGACACTGAAGCTTTCTTT. Protein sequence: CASSLRGQSDTEAFF.